What follows are 22 T cell receptor beta chains derived from one specimen sequenced in a study of CD4 T cells in relation to SARS-CoV-2 and coronaviruses. Profiling relied on immunoSEQ multiplex PCR, and the TCRdb table lists in-frame clones only, not all of them. The data show 58,000 or so clones, with 92% seen just once and roughly 0.39% held by the top ten. The sample taken for sequencing was naive CD4+ T cells from PBMCs. Subset described: naive CD4+ T cells isolated by negative enrichment. The source is an adult with COVID-19.

Only one count was recorded for this clone. The chain has TRBV9 and TRBJ1-2; perhaps TRBD1 as D (5 bases). CDR3 size: 14 residues. With 3 bases removed from V and 4 bases from J, the gap between germline ends came to 13 bases. Per germline, CDR1 SGDLS and CDR2 YYNGEE. In DNA form, the CDR3 reads TGTGCCAGCAGCGGAGCCCAAGGGGTCTATGGCTACACCTTC. Residues: CASSGAQGVYGYTF.

J is TRBJ2-1 and V is TRBV19; 10 bases line up with TRBD2. Germline V gene data show CDR1 as LNHDA and CDR2 as SQIVND (reference sequence). Trimming cost V 7 bases and J 2 bases; bases outside gene matches: 5. The CDR3 has 15 amino acids. DNA for the CDR3: TGTGCCAGTACCTCTAGCGGGAGCCCCTACAATGAGCAGTTCTTC. The encoded protein is CASTSSGSPYNEQFF.

The chain has TRBV27 and TRBJ1-2, with TRBD1 identical over 7 bases. V gave up 2 bases and J gave up 7 bases; unmatched junction bases: 16. CDR3 length: 17 amino acids. Germline V CDR1 and CDR2: MNHEY, SMNVEV (reference sequence). In DNA form, the CDR3 reads TGTGCCAGCAGTTTACGGTTCCTTGTAGGGGGCGCGAGTGGCTACACCTTC. Translated, it gives CASSLRFLVGGASGYTF.

The rearrangement joins TRBV24-1 to TRBJ2-1; TRBD2 matches at 10 bases. The length of the CDR3 is 16 residues. V lost 2 bases, J lost 2 bases, and 2 bases stayed unmatched. Germline V lookup: CDR1 KGHDR, CDR2 SFDVKD. CDR3 sequence: CATSDSSGRAYNEQFF. The CDR3 DNA reads TGTGCCACCAGTGATTCGAGCGGGAGGGCCTACAATGAGCAGTTCTTC.

CDR3 residues: CASAIQIGQGTGELFF. The CDR3 bases are TGTGCTAGTGCCATCCAGATAGGACAGGGCACCGGGGAGCTGTTTTTT. V gene TRBV12-5 combines with J gene TRBJ2-2; 8 bases align to TRBD1. After removal of 7 bases from V and 4 bases from J, the junction contained 11 bases not matched to a gene. The CDR3 is 16 amino acids. CDR1 and CDR2 (germline): LGHNT, FRNRAP. The entire variable domain, with the rest obtained from reference TRBV12-5 and TRBJ2-2, is as follows: DARVTQTPRHKVTEMGQEVTMRCQPILGHNTVFWYRQTMMQGLELLAYFRNRAPLDDSGMPKDRFSAEMPDATLATLKIQPSEPRDSAVYFCASAIQIGQGTGELFFGEGSRLTVL.

The chain recombines TRBV27 with TRBJ2-7; 11 bases are a match to TRBD1. The CDR3 has 16 residues. Germline loops: CDR1 MNHEY, CDR2 SMNVEV (reference sequence). J gave up 4 bases and V 0 bases, and 5 bases lay outside the gene matches. CDR3 sequence: CASSLSQGQGVYEQYF. The CDR3 DNA reads TGTGCCAGCAGTTTATCGCAGGGACAGGGGGTATACGAGCAGTACTTC.

The V gene is TRBV9, the J gene TRBJ2-1; D could derive from TRBD1 or TRBD2 (5 bases each). Germline V CDR1 and CDR2: SGDLS, YYNGEE. This CDR3 comprises 15 residues. The germline V and J ends were trimmed by 0 bases and 9 bases, with 16 bases remaining between them. CDR3 sequence: CASSVGGTVAVEQFF. In DNA, the CDR3 is TGTGCCAGCAGCGTAGGGGGGACGGTCGCAGTTGAGCAGTTCTTC.

This chain connects TRBV3-1 (or the pseudogene TRBV3-2) to TRBJ2-1; 8 bases align to TRBD2. With V trimmed by 5 bases and J by 0 bases, 6 bases remained unmatched. CDR3 size: 16 residues. Germline V CDR1 and CDR2: LGHDT, YNNKEL (reference sequence). CDR3 sequence: CASSTLTSASYNEQFF. CDR3 coding DNA: TGTGCCAGCAGCACCCTGACTAGCGCCTCCTACAATGAGCAGTTCTTC.

V and J are TRBV7-9 and TRBJ1-3; 9 positions agree with TRBD1. CDR1 is SEHNR, CDR2 FQNEAQ, per germline (reference sequence). CDR3 length: 16 residues. V lost 5 bases to trimming and J lost 2 bases; unmatched junction nucleotides: 7. CDR3: CASSLGQGEAGNTIYF. The DNA of the CDR3 is TGTGCCAGCAGCCTGGGACAGGGAGAGGCTGGAAACACCATATATTTT.

The rearrangement links TRBV5-4 to TRBJ2-1; 7 bases match TRBD2. Germline assignment: CDR1 SGHNT and CDR2 YYREEE (reference sequence). V dropped 2 bases and J dropped 7; count of bases not matched to a gene: 6. The CDR3 is made up of 14 amino acids. Here the CDR3 DNA reads TGTGCCAGCAGCTTCGAGCGGGATTGGAATGAGCAGTTCTTC. Its translation is CASSFERDWNEQFF.

This clone was seen only once. The chain employs TRBV6-5 and TRBJ2-7; D is uncertain. Germline V lookup: CDR1 MNHEY, CDR2 SVGAGI. CDR3 length equals 15 residues. Trimming left V 0 bases short and J 0 bases short, with 9 bases between. This chain's CDR3 is CASSYSKTASYEQYF. The CDR3 DNA sequence: TGTGCCAGCAGTTACTCGAAAACAGCCTCCTACGAGCAGTACTTC.

This clone was recorded only once. The chain combines TRBV4-2 with TRBJ2-7; D unclear. The CDR3 has 16 amino acids. Deletions cut 1 base from V and 0 bases from J, with 13 bases between. Germline V gives CDR1 LGHNA, CDR2 YNFKEQ. CDR3 DNA sequence: TGTGCCAGCAGCCAAGTATCGGCACTAAACTCCTACGAGCAGTACTTC. Translation: CASSQVSALNSYEQYF.

The V gene is TRBV29-1, the J gene TRBJ2-3, with TRBD1 matching over 10 bases. V gave up 6 bases and J gave up 5 bases; unmatched junction bases: 2. The CDR3 loop spans 12 amino acids. Germline CDR1 reads SQVTM; CDR2 reads ANQGSEA. The CDR3 coding sequence is TGCAGCGTCGGGACAGGGGTAGATACGCAGTATTTT. This translates into CSVGTGVDTQYF.

CDR3 in DNA: TGCGCCAGCAGCCAAGTACTAGCGGGAATCTACAATGAGCAGTTCTTC. Translation gives CASSQVLAGIYNEQFF. The V gene is TRBV4-1, the J gene TRBJ2-1; TRBD2 matches at 10 bases. Germline V gene data show CDR1 as MGHRA and CDR2 as YSYEKL. This CDR3 spans 16 amino acids. V shed 1 base and J 3 bases; nucleotides not matched to a gene: 3.

This clone was seen only once. This chain connects TRBV15 to TRBJ2-4; D is uncertain. V dropped 5 bases and J dropped 11 bases, with 16 bases sitting between them. This CDR3 has 13 residues. Germline assignment: CDR1 LNHNV and CDR2 YYDKDF (reference sequence). This chain's CDR3 is CATSSREAFVQYF. CDR3 sequence (DNA): TGTGCCACCAGCTCCCGAGAGGCTTTTGTTCAGTACTTC.

The V call is TRBV28, the J call TRBJ2-1, with 8 bases lining up with TRBD2. V dropped 5 bases and J dropped 3; count of bases not matched to a gene: 6. The CDR3 spans 15 residues. The germline V gene has CDR1 MDHEN and CDR2 SYDVKM. The DNA of the CDR3 is TGTGCCAGCAGTCCTACTAGCGGCCTCTACAATGAGCAGTTCTTC. Amino acids: CASSPTSGLYNEQFF.

The rearrangement uses TRBV5-1 and TRBJ2-1; perhaps D is TRBD1 or TRBD2 (6 bases each). Trimming shortened V by 5 bases and J by 1 base, and 22 bases separated the two germline ends. The length of the CDR3 is 18 residues. Germline assignment: CDR1 SGHRS and CDR2 YFSETQ. The CDR3 sequence: CASRIPDLGGGSYNEQFF. CDR3 DNA sequence: TGCGCCAGCAGAATTCCCGATTTAGGGGGAGGATCCTACAATGAGCAGTTCTTC.

The J gene is TRBJ2-7, the V gene TRBV30; TRBD1 aligns across 8 bases. With 5 bases clipped from V and 3 bases from J, the junction kept 6 bases outside the gene matches. The CDR3 extends over 13 amino acids. In germline, CDR1 is GTSNPN, CDR2 SVGIG (reference sequence). The CDR3 sequence: CAWDRGSVYEQYF. CDR3 in DNA: TGTGCCTGGGACAGGGGATCCGTCTACGAGCAGTACTTC.

This clone has a single count. The chain has TRBV5-1 and TRBJ2-7; D may be TRBD1 or TRBD2 (5 bases each). Germline V gene sequence: CDR1 SGHRS, CDR2 YFSETQ. The length of the CDR3 is 15 residues. Trimming cost V 0 bases and J 2 bases, with 12 bases left between them. The CDR3 loop is CASSLGGSKTYEQYF. The CDR3 nucleotides read TGCGCCAGCAGCTTGGGGGGGAGTAAAACCTACGAGCAGTACTTC.

This chain connects TRBV4-2 to TRBJ2-7; 15 bases align to TRBD2. The V gene end was trimmed by 2 bases and the J gene end by 5 bases; junction bases not matched to a gene: 10. The CDR3 totals 18 residues. CDR1 and CDR2 (germline): LGHNA, YNFKEQ. CDR3 protein: CASSQRTSGRAAGHEQYF. As DNA, the CDR3 is TGTGCCAGCAGCCAAAGGACTAGCGGGAGGGCCGCAGGTCACGAGCAGTACTTC.

The rearrangement uses TRBV5-1 and TRBJ2-2; D is unresolved. The V and J ends lost 3 bases and 3 bases respectively, with 9 bases between them. Looked up from germline, CDR1 is SGHRS and CDR2 is YFSETQ. The CDR3 has 14 amino acids. CDR3 sequence reads: CASSYGRDTGELFF. Here the CDR3 DNA reads TGCGCCAGCAGCTACGGACGGGACACCGGGGAGCTGTTTTTT.

The chain has TRBV6-2 or TRBV6-3 and TRBJ2-5; TRBD1 agrees at 9 bases. From germline, CDR1 is MNHEY and CDR2 SVGEGT. V was pared by 4 bases and J by 6 bases, with 6 bases of the junction left unmatched. CDR3 length: 14 residues. CDR3 in DNA: TGTGCCAGCAGTTCCCGGACAGGGGCCAAGACCCAGTACTTC. Its protein is CASSSRTGAKTQYF.